This entry lists 27 T cell receptor beta chains sequenced from one sample in a study of T cells after yellow fever vaccination. Each CDR3 protein is one row after TCRdb ran MiXCR on the 5' RACE reads. The sample has approximately 580,000 distinct CDR3 sequences, 17% seen once. The sequences come from PBMCs, collected less than 6 days after the first yellow fever vaccination. Every receptor here comes from a man aged 18 to 29 who received the YFV17D yellow fever vaccine.

V and J are TRBV12-3 or TRBV12-4 and TRBJ2-2; D is uncertain. V was cut by 2 bases and J by 7 bases, with 5 bases left in between. The CDR3 is made up of 12 amino acids. The CDR3: CASSLFNGELFF. The CDR3 DNA is TGTGCCAGCAGTTTATTTAACGGGGAGCTGTTTTTT.

The J gene is TRBJ2-1, the V gene TRBV27; TRBD1 is a possible D gene (6 bases). V was cut by 3 bases and J by 5 bases, with 17 bases left in between. This CDR3 has 16 residues. Per germline, CDR1 MNHEY and CDR2 SMNVEV (reference sequence). The CDR3 nucleotides read TGTGCCAGCAGTTTGTGGGACAAATCAATAAACAATGAGCAGTTCTTC. As protein: CASSLWDKSINNEQFF.

This clonotype was observed a few times. The CDR3 DNA reads TGTGCCAGCAGCGAGGCCTGGACTAGCGGACTCACAGATACGCAGTATTTT. It translates to CASSEAWTSGLTDTQYF. The chain employs TRBV9 and TRBJ2-3; 10 positions agree with TRBD2. The CDR3 covers 17 residues. Germline CDR1 reads SGDLS; CDR2 reads YYNGEE. The trim removed 3 bases at V and 2 bases at J, leaving 9 bases unmatched.

This sequence joins TRBV20-1 and TRBJ2-1; 9 nucleotides agree with TRBD2. V dropped 6 bases and J dropped 8; count of bases not matched to a gene: 11. Germline CDR1 is DFQATT and CDR2 is SNEGSKA (reference sequence). This CDR3 contains 14 residues. The CDR3 region is CSAGRGGAGYEQFF. CDR3 nucleotide sequence: TGCAGTGCCGGGCGGGGGGGGGCCGGGTATGAGCAGTTCTTC.

The table lists this clonotype with a few counts. The chain couples TRBV5-5 to TRBJ1-1; possible D gene TRBD1, 6 bases. V was pared by 3 bases and J by 7 bases, with 13 bases between. Germline loops: CDR1 SGHKS, CDR2 YYEKEE (reference sequence). This CDR3 spans 13 amino acids. Here the CDR3 reads CASSSRTDNEAFF. The CDR3 DNA reads TGTGCCAGCAGCTCCCGGACAGACAATGAAGCTTTCTTT.

This clonotype was seen a few times. The V and J genes are TRBV4-3 and TRBJ2-2; D is unresolved. Germline V lookup: CDR1 LGHNA, CDR2 YSLEER. CDR3 length equals 17 residues. V lost 0 bases and J lost 0, with 11 bases in between. This CDR3 reads CASSQDYWSSNTGELFF. CDR3 bases: TGCGCCAGCAGCCAAGATTATTGGTCGTCGAACACCGGGGAGCTGTTTTTT.

This chain joins TRBV7-9 and TRBJ1-5; D uncertain. In germline, CDR1 is SEHNR, CDR2 FQNEAQ (reference sequence). Trimming removed 8 bases at V and 11 bases at J, with 22 bases between. The CDR3 loop spans 14 amino acids. This chain's CDR3 is CASRPLDAPMAQHF. As DNA, the CDR3 is TGTGCCAGCCGGCCATTAGACGCCCCCATGGCCCAGCATTTT.

The genes are TRBV28 and TRBJ2-7; D is uncertain. CDR1 is MDHEN and CDR2 is SYDVKM in the germline V gene. The V end was cut by 2 bases, the J end by 4 bases, with 9 bases between. This CDR3 has 13 residues. CDR3 DNA sequence: TGTGCCAGCAGTTTACGGCTGGAATACGAGCAGTACGTC. Protein: CASSLRLEYEQYV.

This chain joins TRBV27 and TRBJ1-2; the D gene is possibly TRBD1 (6 bases). CDR1 is MNHEY and CDR2 is SMNVEV in the germline V gene (reference sequence). The CDR3 spans 17 residues. Trimming left V 4 bases short and J 0 bases short, with 18 bases between. In nucleotides, the CDR3 is TGTGCCAGCAGTTCCCCTTCCAAACAGGGTTCTAACTATGGCTACACCTTC. Translating gives CASSSPSKQGSNYGYTF.

This clonotype was detected ten times or more. The CDR3 DNA reads as TGCAGTGCTAGAGAACTAGAGAAAGTCGAGCAGTACGTC. This codes for CSARELEKVEQYV. This rearrangement joins TRBV20-1 to TRBJ2-7; D is perhaps TRBD2 (5 bases). Germline values: CDR1 DFQATT, CDR2 SNEGSKA (reference sequence). The V end was cut by 0 bases, the J end by 6 bases, with 12 bases between. The CDR3 is 13 amino acids.

This chain connects TRBV24-1 to TRBJ2-7, with D perhaps TRBD1 or TRBD2 (5 bases each). Germline V gene data show CDR1 as KGHDR and CDR2 as SFDVKD. The CDR3 loop spans 16 amino acids. Trimming took 4 bases from V and 2 from J, leaving 17 bases between them. The CDR3 DNA reads as TGTGCCACCAGTGAGGGGGAGTTTTTAGGGACCTACGAGCAGTACGTC. It encodes CATSEGEFLGTYEQYV.

This chain links TRBV28 with TRBJ1-2; TRBD1 is a possible D gene (5 bases). Deletions cut 1 base from V and 0 bases from J, with 6 bases between. The CDR3 covers 14 residues. The germline V gene has CDR1 MDHEN and CDR2 SYDVKM. CDR3 bases: TGTGCCAGCAGTTTATCGGGGCCTAACTATGGCTACACCTTC. Translating it yields CASSLSGPNYGYTF.

The V call is TRBV6-2 or TRBV6-3, the J call TRBJ2-2; TRBD1 is a possible D gene (6 bases). CDR3 length equals 15 residues. V dropped 0 bases and J dropped 5 bases, with 10 bases sitting between them. The germline V gene has CDR1 MNHEY and CDR2 SVGEGT. The chain's CDR3 is CASSYSRGGTGELFF. In nucleotides, the CDR3 is TGTGCCAGCAGTTACTCGAGAGGGGGTACCGGGGAGCTGTTTTTT.

This clonotype was seen a few times. The J gene is TRBJ2-5, the V gene TRBV18; D is tentatively TRBD1 or TRBD2 (5 bases each). Per the germline V gene, CDR1 is KGHSH and CDR2 is LQKENI. This CDR3 region has 15 residues. Trimming took off 6 bases at V and 6 bases at J, with 20 bases between the two ends. The CDR3 DNA reads TGTGCCAGCTCGGATGGGACGGCAAGTGTGCAGACCCAGTACTTC. Amino acids: CASSDGTASVQTQYF.

This chain uses TRBV30 with TRBJ2-6; 11 bases agree with TRBD2. V dropped 3 bases and J dropped 1; count of bases not matched to a gene: 2. This CDR3 contains 16 residues. In germline, CDR1 is GTSNPN, CDR2 SVGIG (reference sequence). The CDR3 here is CAWRTSGESGANVLTF. CDR3 DNA: TGTGCCTGGAGGACTAGCGGGGAGTCTGGGGCCAACGTCCTGACTTTC.

This clonotype has more than one count but fewer than ten. V usage is TRBV27 and J usage is TRBJ1-1, with D maybe TRBD1 (5 bases). This CDR3 is built from 13 residues. In germline, CDR1 is MNHEY, CDR2 SMNVEV (reference sequence). V lost 9 bases and J 3 bases, leaving 14 bases between the germline ends. Here the CDR3 DNA reads TGTGCCAGTAGGGGTCCCGGCGACACTGAAGCTTTCTTT. It specifies CASRGPGDTEAFF.

The gene calls are TRBV4-3 and TRBJ1-6; D is ambiguous. The CDR3 totals 17 residues. V was pared by 0 bases and J by 0 bases, with 9 bases between. Germline CDR1 and CDR2: LGHNA and YSLEER. In nucleotides, the CDR3 is TGCGCCAGCAGCCAAGAGATACAGAGCTCCTATAATTCACCCCTCCACTTT. Its protein is CASSQEIQSSYNSPLHF.

Many counts were recorded for this clonotype. The rearrangement uses TRBV5-1 and TRBJ2-2, with 10 bases that match TRBD2. The V gene's germline CDR1 is SGHRS and CDR2 YFSETQ. CDR3 size: 17 residues. The V gene end was trimmed by 0 bases and the J gene end by 4 bases; junction bases not matched to a gene: 6. The CDR3 spells CASSLASGGAVTGELFF. CDR3 DNA: TGCGCCAGCAGCTTGGCCAGCGGGGGGGCCGTCACCGGGGAGCTGTTTTTT.

There are a few counts of this clonotype. This chain uses TRBV12-3 or TRBV12-4 with TRBJ1-4; D is perhaps TRBD1 (6 bases). The CDR3 is 12 residues long. Trimming removed 6 bases from V and 8 bases from J, with 10 bases in between. CDR3 loop: CASRQGNEKLFF. The CDR3 nucleotides read TGTGCCAGCAGACAGGGAAACGAAAAACTGTTTTTT.

The chain recombines TRBV7-2 with TRBJ2-2; perhaps TRBD1 as D (5 bases). Germline V lookup: CDR1 SGHTA, CDR2 FQGNSA. V lost 5 bases to trimming and J lost 4 bases, with 20 bases between them. The CDR3 is made up of 17 amino acids. The CDR3 protein is CASSPPVSITGTGELFF. Written as DNA, the CDR3 is TGTGCCAGCAGCCCACCCGTTAGCATAACAGGCACCGGGGAGCTGTTTTTT.

A few counts support this clonotype. The gene calls are TRBV7-2 and TRBJ2-2; D is perhaps TRBD1 (6 bases). The length of the CDR3 is 16 residues. V was trimmed by 0 bases and J by 2 bases, leaving 10 bases between them. The germline V gene has CDR1 SGHTA and CDR2 FQGNSA. CDR3 protein: CASSLATGLNTGELFF. CDR3 nucleotide sequence: TGTGCCAGCAGCTTAGCGACAGGCTTAAACACCGGGGAGCTGTTTTTT. Full variable domain (missing parts from reference TRBV7-2 and TRBJ2-2): GAGVSQSPSNKVTEKGKDVELRCDPISGHTALYWYRQSLGQGLEFLIYFQGNSAPDKSGLPSDRFSAERTGGSVSTLTIQRTQQEDSAVYLCASSLATGLNTGELFFGEGSRLTVL.

This clonotype showed up many times. This sequence joins TRBV6-2 or TRBV6-3 and TRBJ2-2; D is unresolved. The germline CDR1 and CDR2 sequences are MNHEY and SVGEGT. The CDR3 runs 14 residues. Trimming shortened V by 2 bases and J by 8 bases, and 12 bases separated the two germline ends. The DNA of the CDR3 is TGTGCCAGCAGTTACGTGGCCCGCAGAGGGGAGCTGTTTTTT. This translates into CASSYVARRGELFF.

The chain carries TRBV15 and TRBJ1-2, with D uncertain. The CDR3 runs 18 residues. Per germline, CDR1 LNHNV and CDR2 YYDKDF (reference sequence). V was pared by 0 bases and J by 5 bases, with 22 bases between. The CDR3 DNA sequence: TGTGCCACCAGCAGAGAAAGAGGCAGCTCTTCCACTTGGTATGGCTACACCTTC. Translating gives CATSRERGSSSTWYGYTF. Based on the CDR3 plus reference TRBV15 and TRBJ1-2, the full variable domain is DAMVIQNPRYQVTQFGKPVTLSCSQTLNHNVMYWYQQKSSQAPKLLFHYYDKDFNNEADTPDNFQSRRPNTSFCFLDIRSPGLGDTAMYLCATSRERGSSSTWYGYTFGSGTRLTVV.

The chain combines TRBV2 with TRBJ2-7; D unresolved. The germline V and J ends were trimmed by 3 bases and 3 bases, with 9 bases remaining between them. The CDR3 sequence is 13 residues long. Germline CDR1 is SNHLY and CDR2 is FYNNEI. The CDR3 DNA reads as TGTGCCAGCAGTGAGACCCTTTTCTACGAGCAGTACTTC. Its protein product is CASSETLFYEQYF.

The chain recombines TRBV7-9 with TRBJ2-7; no clear D gene. Trimming took off 1 base at V and 7 bases at J, with 23 bases between the two ends. This CDR3 comprises 17 residues. Germline V gene sequence: CDR1 SEHNR, CDR2 FQNEAQ (reference sequence). The CDR3 protein is CASSLGGSGRLLGEQYV. In DNA, the CDR3 is TGTGCCAGCAGCTTAGGGGGTTCAGGCCGCCTCCTGGGGGAGCAGTACGTC.

This chain connects TRBV20-1 to TRBJ1-5; the D is unclear. Trimming removed 6 bases at V and 6 bases at J, with 15 bases between. The CDR3 extends over 13 amino acids. The germline V gene has CDR1 DFQATT and CDR2 SNEGSKA (reference sequence). The CDR3 region is CSAPGRSGQPQHF. The CDR3, as DNA: TGCAGTGCCCCCGGCAGGTCCGGTCAGCCCCAGCATTTT.

This clonotype was detected a few times. The chain joins TRBV6-5 to TRBJ1-2; TRBD1 might be the D (5 bases). Trimming cost V 3 bases and J 5 bases, with 13 bases left between them. Germline V gene data show CDR1 as MNHEY and CDR2 as SVGAGI. This CDR3 spans 14 amino acids. The CDR3 DNA sequence: TGTGCCAGCAGTTATCGCCCCAGGGAATATGGCTACACCTTC. As protein: CASSYRPREYGYTF.